The 12 T cell receptor beta chains listed next were all sequenced from one sample in a study of T-cell reconstitution after alpha-beta-depleted transplantation in children. As it was prepared, the TCRbeta library received unique molecular identifiers. TCRdb independently ran MiXCR on the PCR reads; one entry per CDR3 protein. The table lists roughly 100,000 distinct CDR3 sequences, under 7% of them singletons. The sample was PBMCs, mostly from graft donor cells, taken 60 days after TCRalphabeta/CD19-depleted stem cell transplant. The receptors originated from a female patient aged 2-9 years who had a stem cell transplant for Fanconi anemia, so the T cells may come from the graft donor.

This clonotype was seen repeatedly, ten times or more. This chain joins TRBV27 and TRBJ2-7; 7 bases fit TRBD2. The CDR3 contains 15 residues. CDR1 and CDR2 from the germline V gene are MNHEY and SMNVEV (reference sequence). V was clipped by 2 bases and J by 2 bases; unmatched bases: 6. The CDR3 here is CASSLGTGGPYEQYF. The CDR3 DNA is TGTGCCAGCAGTTTAGGGACGGGGGGTCCCTACGAGCAGTACTTC.

This clonotype was detected many times. The chain couples TRBV5-1 to TRBJ2-5, with TRBD2 matching over 8 bases. The length of the CDR3 is 15 residues. The germline gives CDR1 SGHRS, CDR2 YFSETQ. V trimming: 1 base; J trimming: 5 bases; junction bases outside the gene matches: 7. The DNA for the CDR3 is TGCGCCAGCAGCTTGAATGCGGGGGGTTGGGAGACCCAGTACTTC. It specifies CASSLNAGGWETQYF.

This clonotype was counted at least ten times. The chain is built from TRBV6-2 or TRBV6-3 and TRBJ2-1; the match to TRBD2 covers 10 bases. CDR1 is MNHEY and CDR2 is SVGEGT in the germline V gene. The junction had 3 bases not matched to a gene; V was cut back by 5 bases and J by 5 bases. CDR3 size: 14 residues. CDR3 protein: CASSHGLADNEQFF. The DNA for the CDR3 is TGTGCCAGCAGTCACGGACTAGCGGACAATGAGCAGTTCTTC.

This clonotype was seen repeatedly, ten times or more. V usage is TRBV29-1 and J usage is TRBJ2-7; D remains ambiguous. The CDR3 extends over 13 amino acids. Germline V gene lookup returns CDR1 SQVTM and CDR2 ANQGSEA. V was shortened by 1 base and J by 1 base, with 8 bases between the two germline ends. CDR3 DNA sequence: TGCAGCGTTGAAGTTCTGCAGTCCTACGAGCAGTACTTC. Translating it yields CSVEVLQSYEQYF.

This clonotype came up a few times. This sequence joins TRBV27 and TRBJ2-7; D is possibly TRBD2 (6 bases). Germline lookup yields CDR1 MNHEY and CDR2 SMNVEV (reference sequence). The V end lost 0 bases, the J end lost 3 bases, and 9 bases lay between the germline ends. This CDR3 has 14 residues. The CDR3 nucleotides read TGTGCCAGCAGTTTATCGGGACTTATCTACGAGCAGTACTTC. Protein sequence: CASSLSGLIYEQYF.

The V call is TRBV5-1, the J call TRBJ2-5; perhaps TRBD1 as D (5 bases). CDR1 and CDR2 from the germline V gene are SGHRS and YFSETQ. V dropped 0 bases and J dropped 0 bases, with 6 bases sitting between them. The CDR3 has 14 residues. This chain's CDR3 is CASSLVGDQETQYF. For the CDR3, the DNA is TGCGCCAGCAGCTTGGTAGGGGACCAAGAGACCCAGTACTTC.

At least ten counts were recorded for this clonotype. This sequence joins TRBV5-1 and TRBJ2-7; 7 bases map to TRBD1. The CDR3 is 15 amino acids. From germline, CDR1 is SGHRS and CDR2 YFSETQ. V lost 2 bases and J lost 1; bases outside the gene matches: 6. CDR3 DNA: TGCGCCAGCAGCTTAGGGACAGAGATTTCCTACGAGCAGTACTTC. It codes for CASSLGTEISYEQYF.

This clonotype was seen many times. V and J are TRBV10-3 and TRBJ2-2, with 7 bases identical to TRBD1. Per the germline V gene, CDR1 is ENHRY and CDR2 is SYGVKD. V dropped 8 bases and J dropped 5; count of bases not matched to a gene: 8. This CDR3 contains 14 residues. This chain's CDR3 is CAIGWTGITGELFF. The CDR3 DNA reads as TGTGCCATCGGTTGGACAGGAATTACCGGGGAGCTGTTTTTT.

This clonotype was found many times. The chain links TRBV6-4 to TRBJ2-2; the D is unclear. This CDR3 comprises 13 residues. The germline V and J ends were trimmed by 2 bases and 3 bases, with 4 bases remaining between them. Germline lookup yields CDR1 MRHNA and CDR2 SNTAGT. The CDR3 here is CASSDRDTGELFF. CDR3 in DNA: TGTGCCAGCAGTGACAGGGACACCGGGGAGCTGTTTTTT.

This clonotype was detected ten times or more. The chain employs TRBV28 and TRBJ2-3; tentatively, D is TRBD1 (6 bases). The germline V gene has CDR1 MDHEN and CDR2 SYDVKM. The CDR3 spans 16 residues. V was shortened by 6 bases and J by 4 bases, with 20 bases between the two germline ends. The CDR3 coding sequence is TGTGCCAGCAGCCGAGCCGGAACAACAGGGTCAGATACGCAGTATTTT. Amino acids: CASSRAGTTGSDTQYF.

The table lists this clonotype with many counts. The rearrangement uses TRBV10-3 and TRBJ2-1, with 7 nucleotides matching TRBD2. V dropped 0 bases and J dropped 0; count of bases not matched to a gene: 8. CDR1 and CDR2 from the germline V gene are ENHRY and SYGVKD. The CDR3 has 18 amino acids. CDR3 residues: CAISESKGTSDSYNEQFF. CDR3 sequence (DNA): TGTGCCATCAGTGAGTCGAAGGGTACTAGCGACTCCTACAATGAGCAGTTCTTC.

The chain is built from TRBV13 and TRBJ2-4, with D maybe TRBD2 (6 bases). Germline V gene data show CDR1 as PRHDT and CDR2 as FYEKMQ (reference sequence). The CDR3 covers 15 residues. Deletions cut 2 bases from V and 0 bases from J, with 8 bases between. Here the CDR3 DNA reads TGTGCCAGCAGCTTATCGGGACTAGCCAAAAACATTCAGTACTTC. This translates into CASSLSGLAKNIQYF.